This T cell receptor (beta chain) was observed in a study of CD8 T cells in ankylosing spondylitis. Study findings and constraints: A TCR beta motif made of fewer than ten highly homologous variants seemed typical of ankylosing spondylitis blood.

V shed 0 bases and J shed 0 bases, with 6 bases lying between them. Per the germline V gene, CDR1 is SGHRS and CDR2 is YFSETQ. The CDR3 spans 14 residues. Libraries for TCR beta were made by quantitative 5'-RACE with molecular barcodes. TCRdb independently ran MiXCR on the 5' RACE reads; one entry per CDR3 protein. The sample has around 250,000 distinct CDR3 sequences, approximately 12% seen once. Ten or more counts support this clonotype. Its antigen is unknown. The sequenced material came from blood, either unsorted or a sorted T cell fraction (not recorded which). The receptor's source is a male donor with ankylosing spondylitis or in good health (not recorded which). The genes are TRBV5-1 and TRBJ1-1, with D uncertain. The CDR3 loop reads CASSLVFLNTEAFF. In DNA form, the CDR3 reads TGCGCCAGCAGCTTGGTCTTCCTGAACACTGAAGCTTTCTTT.